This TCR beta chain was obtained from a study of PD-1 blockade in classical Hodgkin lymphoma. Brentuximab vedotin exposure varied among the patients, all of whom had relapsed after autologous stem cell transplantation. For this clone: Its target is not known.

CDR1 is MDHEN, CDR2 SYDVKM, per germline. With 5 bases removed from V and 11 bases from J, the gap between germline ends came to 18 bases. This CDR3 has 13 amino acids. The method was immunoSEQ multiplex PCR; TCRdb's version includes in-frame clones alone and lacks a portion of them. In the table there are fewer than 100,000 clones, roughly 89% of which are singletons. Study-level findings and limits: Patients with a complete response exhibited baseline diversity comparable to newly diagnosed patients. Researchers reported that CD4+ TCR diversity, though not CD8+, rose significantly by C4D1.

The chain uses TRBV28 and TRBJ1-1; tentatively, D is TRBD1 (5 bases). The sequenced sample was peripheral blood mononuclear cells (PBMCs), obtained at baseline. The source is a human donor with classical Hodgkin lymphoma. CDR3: CASSPLRQSKAFF. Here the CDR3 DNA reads TGTGCCAGCAGTCCCCTCCGACAGTCGAAGGCTTTCTTT.